This record looks at one T cell receptor beta chain sequence and its context. Its cognate antigen is unknown. Germline and junction disagree at one end, which may indicate a read error. Per germline, CDR1 MNHNS and CDR2 SASEGT. There are 15 residues in the CDR3. These data are taken from a study of shared clonotypes between healthy human individuals. Study-level results: Naive subsets generally exceeded memory subsets in estimated richness.

TCRdb's copy holds only in-frame clones and misses some; the assay was immunoSEQ multiplex PCR. This sample has about 2 million clones; about 95% occur once, and the top ten carry 0.1% to 0.15%. V gene TRBV6-1 combines with J gene TRBJ2-3, with 7 bases aligning to TRBD1. The TCR originated in a man between 18 and 29 years old in good health. Specimen: naive CD4+ T cells sorted from blood. Subset reported: CD45RA+ positively selected. The CDR3 protein is CAISEGGASTDTQYF. The CDR3 coding sequence is TGTGCCATCAGTGAAGGGGGCGCGAGCACAGATACGCAGTATTTT.